The 2 T cell receptor beta chains below come from one sample, sequenced in a study of radiotherapy plus CTLA-4 blockade in lung cancer. Generated by immunoSEQ multiplex PCR, the TCRdb table keeps only in-frame clones and is missing some. The table records about 48,000 clones, around 86% of them present only once. The sequences come from peripheral blood, collected from a patient treated with radiotherapy plus ipilimumab. These receptors were taken from a human donor with non-small cell lung cancer who had stable disease on radiotherapy plus ipilimumab.

This chain uses TRBV7-2 with TRBJ2-3; 8 bases agree with TRBD1. Germline assignment: CDR1 SGHTA and CDR2 FQGNSA. The V segment lost 2 bases and the J segment 2 bases; nucleotides outside the gene matches: 3. The CDR3 loop spans 15 amino acids. In DNA form, the CDR3 reads TGTGCCAGCAGCTTACGGACAGGGAACACAGATACGCAGTATTTT. Its translation is CASSLRTGNTDTQYF. Full variable domain (outside the CDR3, taken from reference TRBV7-2 and TRBJ2-3): GAGVSQSPSNKVTEKGKDVELRCDPISGHTALYWYRQSLGQGLEFLIYFQGNSAPDKSGLPSDRFSAERTGGSVSTLTIQRTQQEDSAVYLCASSLRTGNTDTQYFGPGTRLTVL.

The chain couples TRBV28 to TRBJ1-2; tentatively, D is TRBD1 (5 bases). V was cut by 4 bases and J by 4 bases, with 10 bases left in between. Germline CDR1 reads MDHEN; CDR2 reads SYDVKM. The CDR3 is 13 amino acids. CDR3 DNA: TGTGCCAGCAGTTCGGGGGGGGTCTATGGCTACACCTTC. This codes for CASSSGGVYGYTF.